Listed below are T cell receptor beta chains from one sample, sequenced in a study of blood T cell repertoires in COVID-19. The data were produced by immunoSEQ multiplex PCR, yet TCRdb's version contains in-frame clones alone and is incomplete. The sample carries about 74,000 clones, more than 70% recorded once. Sequencing was done on a sample of peripheral blood. All receptors come from an older man with active or convalescent COVID-19. CDR3s include the opening cysteine and the closing phenylalanine or tryptophan. Each record gives: J gene, clone size, D gene, V gene, CDR3 DNA, CDR3 protein. A D gene is named only where the DNA matches it firmly. Clone size is given for some rows only: seen once, a few or many times, or a class if the clone is expanded.

j_call: TRBJ1-4
clone_size: -
d_call: -
v_call: TRBV5-4
cdr3_nt: TGTGCCAGCAGCTTGTCTTTAGGCGGTAATGAAAAACTGTTTTTT
cdr3_aa: CASSLSLGGNEKLFF

j_call: TRBJ1-3
clone_size: few
d_call: TRBD1
v_call: TRBV19
cdr3_nt: TGTGCCACCTCCCGGGACAGGGGCGATTCAAACACCATATATTTT
cdr3_aa: CATSRDRGDSNTIYF

j_call: TRBJ2-5
clone_size: -
d_call: TRBD2
v_call: TRBV6-5
cdr3_nt: TGTGCCAGCAGTTACACTAGCGGGGGCCAAGAGACCCAGTACTTC
cdr3_aa: CASSYTSGGQETQYF

j_call: TRBJ1-2
clone_size: -
d_call: TRBD1
v_call: TRBV2
cdr3_nt: TGTGCCAGCAGCAAAGAGACAGGGATCTATGGCTACACCTTC
cdr3_aa: CASSKETGIYGYTF

j_call: TRBJ2-7
clone_size: few
d_call: TRBD1
v_call: TRBV5-6
cdr3_nt: TGTGCCAGCAGCACCTGGACAGGGTTAAGCGAGCAGTACTTC
cdr3_aa: CASSTWTGLSEQYF

j_call: TRBJ1-5
clone_size: many
d_call: -
v_call: TRBV2
cdr3_nt: TGTGCCAGCAACCTCGCAGGGTTACTTCAGCCCCAGCATTTT
cdr3_aa: CASNLAGLLQPQHF

j_call: TRBJ1-2
clone_size: -
d_call: TRBD1
v_call: TRBV5-5
cdr3_nt: TGTGCCAGCAGCTGGGGGACAGGGGGCCTTGGCTACACCTTC
cdr3_aa: CASSWGTGGLGYTF

j_call: TRBJ2-2
clone_size: -
d_call: TRBD2
v_call: TRBV3-1/TRBV3-2
cdr3_nt: TGTGCCAGCAGTCCAGCGGGGAGGGCCGGGGAGCTGTTTTTT
cdr3_aa: CASSPAGRAGELFF

j_call: TRBJ1-1
clone_size: -
d_call: -
v_call: TRBV19
cdr3_nt: TGTGCCAGTACCGGGTATACGAACACTGAAGCTTTCTTT
cdr3_aa: CASTGYTNTEAFF

j_call: TRBJ1-2
clone_size: -
d_call: TRBD1
v_call: TRBV18
cdr3_nt: TGTGCCAGCTCACGGGACAGGGGGTCCGTTTATGGCTACACCTTC
cdr3_aa: CASSRDRGSVYGYTF

j_call: TRBJ2-5
clone_size: once
d_call: TRBD1
v_call: TRBV10-3
cdr3_nt: TGTGCCATCAGCAAGACAGGGGGCGAAGAGACCCAGTACTTC
cdr3_aa: CAISKTGGEETQYF

j_call: TRBJ2-2
clone_size: -
d_call: -
v_call: TRBV11-2
cdr3_nt: TGTGCCAGCAGCTCACAAGTCTCGGGTTTGAGCGGGGAGCTGTTTTTT
cdr3_aa: CASSSQVSGLSGELFF

j_call: TRBJ1-4
clone_size: -
d_call: -
v_call: TRBV30
cdr3_nt: TGTGCCTGGAGTGAGAGCCCCAATGAAAAACTGTTTTTT
cdr3_aa: CAWSESPNEKLFF

j_call: TRBJ2-4
clone_size: once
d_call: -
v_call: TRBV5-1
cdr3_nt: TGCGCCAGCAGCTTGGGCGCCCCCCGCCACATTCAGTACTTC
cdr3_aa: CASSLGAPRHIQYF

j_call: TRBJ2-7
clone_size: -
d_call: -
v_call: TRBV30
cdr3_nt: TGTGCCTGGGGGGGACTGGGGGGTGAGCAGTACTTC
cdr3_aa: CAWGGLGGEQYF

j_call: TRBJ2-4
clone_size: few
d_call: TRBD2
v_call: TRBV5-4
cdr3_nt: TGTGCCAGCAGTTTAACTAGCGGGGGACTCAAAAACATTCAGTACTTC
cdr3_aa: CASSLTSGGLKNIQYF

j_call: TRBJ2-3
clone_size: few
d_call: TRBD2
v_call: TRBV5-1
cdr3_nt: TGCGCCAGCAGCTTGGGCGAAACTAGCGGGGGCACAGATACGCAGTATTTT
cdr3_aa: CASSLGETSGGTDTQYF